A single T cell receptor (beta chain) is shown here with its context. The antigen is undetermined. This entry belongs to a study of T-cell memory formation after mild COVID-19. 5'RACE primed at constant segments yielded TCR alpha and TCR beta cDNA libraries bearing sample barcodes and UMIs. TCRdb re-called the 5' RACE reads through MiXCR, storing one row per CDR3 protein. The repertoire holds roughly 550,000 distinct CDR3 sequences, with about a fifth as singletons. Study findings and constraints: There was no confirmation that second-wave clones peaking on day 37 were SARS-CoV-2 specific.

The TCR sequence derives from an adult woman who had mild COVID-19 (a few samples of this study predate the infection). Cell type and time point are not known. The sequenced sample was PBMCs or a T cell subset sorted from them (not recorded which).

The CDR3 region is CSARARREQYF. CDR3 DNA: TGCAGTGCTAGAGCCAGAAGGGAGCAGTACTTC. The V and J genes are TRBV20-1 and TRBJ2-7; D gene uncertain. The germline V gene encodes CDR1 DFQATT and CDR2 SNEGSKA (reference sequence). The CDR3 is 11 residues long. The V end was cut by 1 base, the J end by 7 bases, with 8 bases between.